Listed below are T cell receptor beta chains from one sample, sequenced in a study of cytomegalovirus exposure and HLA in healthy donors. Here immunoSEQ multiplex PCR was the method, and the copy in TCRdb shows in-frame clones only, minus some. The top ten hold under 0.9% of the sample, which has under 200,000 clones, 65% to 80% seen once. The specimen was PBMCs. The receptors were gathered from a middle-aged woman in good health and CMV-seronegative. The CDR3 runs from the conserved cysteine through the conserved F or W. The D gene is left open where the match is weak. Clone size is shown for a subset of rows, as once, few, many or a class of expanded clone.

TRBD2	.	TRBJ2-3	TRBV5-1	CASSLGLAGGRVTQYF	TGCGCCAGCAGCTTGGGGCTAGCGGGGGGCCGGGTTACGCAGTATTTT
.	.	TRBJ2-3	TRBV4-2	CASSQGSRVPVSTDTQYF	TGTGCCAGCAGCCAAGGGAGTCGGGTTCCCGTGAGCACAGATACGCAGTATTTT
.	.	TRBJ2-3	TRBV10-1	CASSHPPLLGTDTQYF	TGCGCCAGCAGCCATCCCCCCTTACTAGGCACAGATACGCAGTATTTT
TRBD2	.	TRBJ2-7	TRBV4-1	CASSQVASGGSYEQYF	TGCGCCAGCAGCCAAGTGGCCAGCGGGGGATCCTACGAGCAGTACTTC
.	.	TRBJ2-7	TRBV7-2	CASSSLPSYEQYF	TGTGCCAGCAGCTCCCTTCCCTCCTACGAGCAGTACTTC
.	few	TRBJ1-5	TRBV5-8	CASSYLSNTGGNQPQHF	TGTGCCAGCAGCTACCTATCAAACACGGGGGGCAATCAGCCCCAGCATTTT
TRBD1	.	TRBJ1-2	TRBV28	CASIGVGDREALVYGYTF	TGTGCCAGCATTGGCGTAGGGGACAGGGAGGCATTGGTGTATGGCTACACCTTC
.	few	TRBJ1-2	TRBV19	CASSIESNGGYTF	TGTGCCAGTAGTATTGAGAGCAATGGTGGCTACACCTTC
TRBD1	.	TRBJ1-2	TRBV27	CASSLSGQGAYYGYTF	TGTGCCAGCAGTTTATCTGGACAGGGGGCCTACTATGGCTACACCTTC
TRBD1	.	TRBJ1-3	TRBV5-4	CASSDRQGSGNTIYF	TGTGCCAGCAGCGATCGACAGGGCTCTGGAAACACCATATATTTT
TRBD1	.	TRBJ1-4	TRBV5-1	CASSWNRGTFRELFF	TGCGCCAGCAGCTGGAACAGGGGCACCTTTAGGGAACTGTTTTTT
TRBD1	.	TRBJ2-4	TRBV7-9	CASSPRGAKNIQYF	TGTGCCAGCAGCCCCAGGGGGGCCAAAAACATTCAGTACTTC
TRBD1	.	TRBJ2-3	TRBV4-1	CASRRRAGDRGADTQYF	TGCGCCAGCAGGAGGAGAGCAGGCGACAGGGGCGCAGATACGCAGTATTTT
.	.	TRBJ2-7	TRBV5-1	CASSLAERDRSRKQYF	TGCGCCAGCAGCTTGGCTGAACGAGACAGAAGTAGGAAGCAGTACTTC
.	few	TRBJ1-6	TRBV6-5	CASSYRSSYNSPLHF	TGTGCCAGCAGTTACAGGAGCTCCTATAATTCACCCCTCCACTTT
TRBD1	.	TRBJ2-2	TRBV6-4	CASSRSGTGTWELFF	TGTGCCAGCAGTAGGTCGGGGACAGGGACATGGGAGCTGTTTTTT
TRBD2	few	TRBJ2-7	TRBV6-1	CASSEGGGWEQYF	TGTGCCAGCAGTGAAGGCGGGGGTTGGGAGCAGTACTTC
.	.	TRBJ1-5	TRBV4-1	CASSQVLRSNQPQHF	TGCGCCAGCAGCCAAGTTCTCAGGAGCAATCAGCCCCAGCATTTT
.	.	TRBJ1-1	TRBV30	CAWSVIATVNTEAFF	TGTGCCTGGAGTGTAATCGCGACAGTGAACACTGAAGCTTTCTTT
TRBD1	.	TRBJ2-7	TRBV4-1	CASSQGDRSFYEQYF	TGCGCCAGCAGCCAAGGGGACAGGTCCTTCTACGAGCAGTACTTC
.	.	TRBJ2-3	TRBV9	CASSVATRQWGESNTDTQYF	TGTGCCAGCAGCGTAGCTACGCGGCAATGGGGAGAGAGTAACACAGATACGCAGTATTTT
TRBD1	.	TRBJ2-7	TRBV6-1	CASSDRGYEQYF	TGTGCCAGCAGCGACAGGGGATACGAGCAGTACTTC
.	.	TRBJ2-1	TRBV11-3	CASSLGGQPTYNEQFF	TGTGCCAGCAGCTTAGGCGGACAGCCAACCTACAATGAGCAGTTCTTC
.	.	TRBJ1-2	TRBV5-4	CASIRQGVGNYGYTF	TGTGCCAGCATACGTCAGGGCGTTGGGAACTATGGCTACACCTTC
TRBD2	.	TRBJ2-3	TRBV11-2	CASSLEERGGDTQYF	TGTGCCAGCAGCTTAGAGGAGCGGGGGGGTGATACGCAGTATTTT
TRBD1	.	TRBJ2-1	TRBV11-3	CASSLEGQGADEQFF	TGTGCCAGCAGCTTGGAGGGACAGGGAGCGGATGAGCAGTTCTTC
.	once	TRBJ1-1	TRBV5-1	CASSLIQGNTEAFF	TGCGCCAGCAGCTTGATACAGGGGAACACTGAAGCTTTCTTT
TRBD2	.	TRBJ2-7	TRBV2	CASSTGGRSLEQYF	TGTGCCAGCTCGACGGGAGGACGGTCTCTCGAGCAGTACTTC
.	.	TRBJ2-7	TRBV23-1	CASSPGGPSSYEQYF	TGCGCCAGCAGCCCCGGGGGGCCCTCGTCCTACGAGCAGTACTTC
.	few	TRBJ1-2	TRBV9	CASSGEAANYGYTF	TGTGCCAGCAGCGGAGAGGCAGCGAACTATGGCTACACCTTC
.	few	TRBJ1-6	TRBV6-5	CASSYRTNSGNSPLHF	TGTGCCAGCAGTTACAGGACTAACAGTGGTAATTCACCCCTCCACTTT
.	.	TRBJ1-2	TRBV5-1	CASTDNIDGYTF	TGCGCCAGCACCGACAACATCGATGGCTACACCTTC
TRBD1	few	TRBJ1-2	TRBV5-6	CASSLGRGTVGYTF	TGTGCCAGCAGCTTGGGCAGGGGGACGGTTGGCTACACCTTC
TRBD1	.	TRBJ1-1	TRBV18	CASSPRQGMNTEAFF	TGTGCCAGCTCACCCCGACAGGGGATGAACACTGAAGCTTTCTTT
TRBD1	.	TRBJ2-2	TRBV5-1	CASSLIQTGELAGELFF	TGCGCCAGCAGCTTAATCCAGACAGGGGAATTGGCCGGGGAGCTGTTTTTT
TRBD2	.	TRBJ2-7	TRBV7-6	CASSLSGRASHEQYF	TGTGCCAGCAGCTTAAGCGGGAGGGCCAGTCACGAGCAGTACTTC
TRBD2	.	TRBJ2-7	TRBV5-1	CASSRTPSGSSYEQYF	TGCGCCAGCAGCCGGACCCCTAGCGGGAGCTCCTACGAGCAGTACTTC
.	.	TRBJ2-7	TRBV6-1	CASRPGSSYEQYF	TGTGCCAGCCGGCCCGGGAGCTCCTACGAGCAGTACTTC
.	few	TRBJ1-2	TRBV5-4	CASSPGVRAYGYTF	TGTGCCAGCAGCCCCGGGGTTCGGGCCTATGGCTACACCTTC
.	once	TRBJ1-1	TRBV10-1	CASTSGVNTEAFF	TGCGCCAGCACCTCGGGTGTAAACACTGAAGCTTTCTTT
.	few	TRBJ1-1	TRBV5-1	CASSLPSVNTEAFF	TGCGCCAGCAGCCTTCCCAGTGTAAACACTGAAGCTTTCTTT
TRBD2	.	TRBJ2-5	TRBV5-8	CASSWGGQTQYF	TGTGCCAGCAGCTGGGGAGGGCAGACCCAGTACTTC
.	.	TRBJ1-5	TRBV7-2	CASSLDPGRQPQHF	TGTGCCAGCAGCTTAGACCCCGGGAGGCAGCCCCAGCATTTT
TRBD2	.	TRBJ2-2	TRBV29-1	CSVPGLAANTGELFF	TGCAGCGTTCCCGGACTAGCGGCGAACACCGGGGAGCTGTTTTTT